These 8 T cell receptor beta chains share one sample of origin, sequenced in a study of T cell repertoires in cytomegalovirus infection. TCRdb re-analysed the reads in MiXCR, keeping a single row per CDR3 protein. The repertoire holds about 300,000 distinct CDR3 sequences, with about 9.2% as singletons. The sample was PBMCs. The receptors were sampled from a human donor in good health (CMV status not recorded). Some clones in this sample may be carry-over from other donors' samples.

This clonotype was observed at least ten times. The chain links TRBV12-3 or TRBV12-4 to TRBJ2-2; possibly TRBD1 or TRBD2 for D (5 bases each). The CDR3 has 15 residues. The ends were cut back, 6 bases at V and 0 bases at J, with 11 bases in the middle. In DNA, the CDR3 is TGTGCCAGCAGAACCGGGACGACGAACACCGGGGAGCTGTTTTTT. This gives the protein CASRTGTTNTGELFF.

This clonotype was recorded at least ten times. The rearrangement joins TRBV4-2 to TRBJ2-1; a possible D gene is TRBD2 (6 bases). The V end was cut by 0 bases, the J end by 2 bases, with 11 bases between. The CDR3 runs to 16 residues. The germline V gene has CDR1 LGHNA and CDR2 YNFKEQ. CDR3 amino acids: CASSQDLARPYNEQFF. CDR3 bases: TGTGCCAGCAGCCAAGATCTAGCGCGGCCCTACAATGAGCAGTTCTTC.

The chain uses TRBV11-2 and TRBJ1-1, with a possible D match to TRBD1 (6 bases). CDR1 is SGHAT, CDR2 FQNNGV, per germline. The CDR3 covers 14 residues. Trimming cost V 1 base and J 5 bases, with 11 bases left between them. The CDR3 loop is CASSLVQGQTEAFF. The CDR3 DNA reads TGTGCCAGCAGCTTAGTACAGGGACAAACTGAAGCTTTCTTT.

CDR3 residues: CASSQGRLEKLFF. CDR3 sequence (DNA): TGTGCCAGCAGCCAAGGGAGGTTAGAAAAACTGTTTTTT. The chain recombines TRBV6-2 or TRBV6-3 with TRBJ1-4; D is unclear. V was trimmed by 6 bases and J by 8 bases, leaving 13 bases between them. The CDR3 covers 13 residues. Germline-derived CDR1 and CDR2 are MNHEY and SVGEGT.

This clonotype was recorded at least ten times. The chain links TRBV12-3 or TRBV12-4 to TRBJ1-1; D ambiguous. With 8 bases removed from V and 4 bases from J, the gap between germline ends came to 14 bases. This CDR3 is 13 amino acids long. The CDR3 is CASVKALVTEAFF. The CDR3 DNA reads as TGTGCCAGCGTTAAAGCCTTGGTCACTGAAGCTTTCTTT.

This clonotype has only a few counts. The V call is TRBV10-1, the J call TRBJ1-2; D ambiguous. Trimming left V 1 base short and J 6 bases short, with 9 bases between. This CDR3 spans 13 amino acids. The V gene's germline CDR1 is WNHNN and CDR2 SYGVQD (reference sequence). The chain's CDR3 is CASSEFPADGYTF. CDR3 nucleotide sequence: TGCGCCAGCAGTGAGTTCCCGGCGGATGGCTACACCTTC.

The chain has TRBV28 and TRBJ2-6; D gene unclear. The V and J ends lost 7 bases and 0 bases respectively, with 10 bases between them. Germline V CDR1 and CDR2: MDHEN, SYDVKM. The CDR3 consists of 15 residues. This CDR3 reads CASTKWDSGANVLTF. CDR3 sequence (DNA): TGTGCCAGCACTAAGTGGGACTCTGGGGCCAACGTCCTGACTTTC.

This clonotype was seen many times. CDR3 bases: TGTGCCAGCAGCTCTGGGTGGAATCAGCCCCAGCATTTT. Amino acids: CASSSGWNQPQHF. The J gene is TRBJ1-5, the V gene TRBV6-1; D remains unclear. Germline CDR1 and CDR2: MNHNS and SASEGT. The CDR3 spans 13 residues. Trimming removed 6 bases at V and 4 bases at J, with 10 bases between.